The TCR beta chain described here comes from a study of T cells in Graves' hyperthyroidism and ophthalmopathy. Broader study findings: The model foresaw ophthalmopathy a median about 6.1 months prior to onset. Most clonotypes expanded in the thyroid (above 0.001) were also present in blood.

The blood sample dates from first hyperthyroidism diagnosis, preceding any ophthalmopathy symptoms. Remarks on this clonotype: Its target is unknown.

The J segment lost 5 bases and the V segment lost 8 bases, leaving 13 bases of the junction unmatched. CDR1 is SGHNT and CDR2 is YENEEA in the germline V gene. The CDR3 has 16 amino acids. Using RNA transcripts as the source, TCR beta CDR3 regions were amplified. HTBI primers drove first-round RT-PCR of the TCR CDR3. One entry per CDR3 protein results from TCRdb running MiXCR on the multiplex PCR reads. This repertoire shows about 350,000 distinct CDR3 sequences, approximately 18% found once; its top ten account for 30% to 40%. The J gene is TRBJ2-2, the V gene TRBV11-3, with TRBD2 matching 8 bases. The TCR originated in a woman aged 25 to 45 with Graves' hyperthyroidism that later progressed to Graves' ophthalmopathy. Specimen: blood. The CDR3 here is CASSLAGTSPTGELFF. The DNA of the CDR3 is TGTGCCAGCTCTCTGGCCGGGACTAGTCCTACCGGGGAGCTGTTTTTT.